This TCR beta chain was observed in a study of human T cells and chemical hapten exposure. Looking at the study overall: Per-sample TCR yield variation was attributed mainly to small pooled library volume differences. Study-level results: High-frequency TCRs, those above 1 in 1000, stayed the same after DPC sensitization.

This clonotype was seen at least ten times. Its matching antigen is unknown. CDR3 size: 12 residues. Trimming removed 6 bases at V and 5 bases at J, with 7 bases between. The V gene's germline CDR1 is SNHLY and CDR2 FYNNEI. During construction of the library, unique molecular identifiers were attached to individual cDNA molecules for quantitative, reproducible TCR counting. How the authors handled the data: Across samples, TCR counts had a median of about 92,000 and ranged from roughly 20,000 to 690,600. In TCRdb, the 5' RACE reads were re-called with MiXCR into one record per CDR3 protein. TCRdb's processing, not the study's, gives the V and J calls here. The table includes 120,000 to 150,000 distinct CDR3 sequences, roughly 4.1% detected once. Unfractionated whole blood served as the source for total RNA extraction.

This chain joins TRBV2 and TRBJ1-4; D not certain. This receptor was identified in a female donor in good health. The CDR3 DNA reads as TGTGCCAGCAGGGGATGGAATGAAAAACTGTTTTTT. Its translation is CASRGWNEKLFF.